This TCR beta chain derives from a study of blood T cell repertoires in COVID-19. Produced via immunoSEQ multiplex PCR; TCRdb's table is partial and in-frame only. The sample records about 140,000 clones, around 90% being singletons. The germline gives CDR1 LNHDA, CDR2 SQIVND (reference sequence). The ends lost 7 bases at V and 0 bases at J; junction bases unmatched: 12. The CDR3 totals 18 residues. The sequence was collected from a human donor in a cohort sampled during active COVID-19. Sequenced input: peripheral blood. The rearrangement joins TRBV19 to TRBJ2-6; 7 nucleotides match TRBD2. The chain's CDR3 is CASTSRPRGISGANVLTF. DNA of the CDR3: TGTGCCAGTACCTCTCGGCCGCGGGGGATCTCTGGGGCCAACGTCCTGACTTTC.